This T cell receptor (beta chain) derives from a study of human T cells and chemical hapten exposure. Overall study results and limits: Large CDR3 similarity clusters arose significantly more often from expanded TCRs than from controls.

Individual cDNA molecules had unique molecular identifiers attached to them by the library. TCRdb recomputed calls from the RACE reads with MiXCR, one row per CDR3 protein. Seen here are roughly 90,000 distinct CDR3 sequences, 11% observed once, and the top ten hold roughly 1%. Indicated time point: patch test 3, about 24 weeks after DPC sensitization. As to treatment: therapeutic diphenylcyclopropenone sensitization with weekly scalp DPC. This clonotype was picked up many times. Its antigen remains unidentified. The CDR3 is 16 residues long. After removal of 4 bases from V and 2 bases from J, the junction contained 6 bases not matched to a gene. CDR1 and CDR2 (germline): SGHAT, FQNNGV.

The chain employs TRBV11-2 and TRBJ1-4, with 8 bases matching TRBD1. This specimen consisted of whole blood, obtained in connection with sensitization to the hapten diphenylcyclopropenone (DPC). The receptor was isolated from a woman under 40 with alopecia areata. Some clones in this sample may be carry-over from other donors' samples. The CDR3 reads CASSSARDRTNEKLFF. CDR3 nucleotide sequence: TGTGCCAGCAGCTCAGCCCGGGACAGGACTAATGAAAAACTGTTTTTT.